This TCR beta chain was captured in a study of blood T cell repertoires in COVID-19. Overall study context: Donors in the United States, Italy and Spain gave samples during acute or convalescent COVID-19. PBMCs, B-cell-depleted T cells, or T cells provided the cDNA or gDNA that made up the material.

The CDR3 length is 16 residues. Trimming stripped 4 bases from V and 7 bases from J, with 26 bases between. CDR1 and CDR2 (germline): GTSNPN, SVGIG (reference sequence). Profiling relied on immunoSEQ multiplex PCR, and the TCRdb table lists in-frame clones only, not all of them. The data show around 260,000 clones, 86% seen once. V and J are TRBV30 and TRBJ2-7; the D gene is possibly TRBD2 (6 bases). The TCR comes from a man in his forties who had recovered from COVID-19. The sequenced material came from peripheral blood. CDR3 residues: CAWKRYQGLTTGEQYF. CDR3 nucleotide sequence: TGTGCCTGGAAACGATATCAGGGACTCACGACGGGGGAGCAGTACTTC.